The 13 T cell receptor beta chains below come from one sample, sequenced in a study of CD8 T cells in Susac syndrome. RNA, at about 0.5 to 1 ug, was reverse transcribed with random hexamers. TCRdb re-derived calls from the immunoSEQ multiplex PCR reads in MiXCR, one entry per CDR3 protein. The data hold over 120,000 distinct CDR3 sequences, with approximately 93% observed a single time. The sequenced material came from CD4+ T cells from PBMCs. These receptor sequences come from a human donor in good health.

This rearrangement joins TRBV7-6 to TRBJ2-5; no reliable D call. The CDR3 runs to 11 residues. V was cut by 8 bases and J by 8 bases, with 12 bases left in between. The germline V gene encodes CDR1 SGHVS and CDR2 FNYEAQ. CDR3 DNA sequence: TGTGCCAGCGGCCCAAGGTTTACCCAGTACTTC. It yields the protein CASGPRFTQYF.

This chain links TRBV24-1 with TRBJ2-5; TRBD2 matches 9 bases. The CDR3 runs to 15 residues. Germline V gene sequence: CDR1 KGHDR, CDR2 SFDVKD. V shed 1 base and J 5 bases; nucleotides not matched to a gene: 4. The chain's CDR3 is CATSDFSSGTETQYF. In nucleotides, the CDR3 is TGTGCCACCAGTGATTTCTCTAGCGGGACGGAGACCCAGTACTTC.

This clonotype was found once. This chain connects TRBV25-1 to TRBJ2-5; 8 bases align to TRBD2. This CDR3 has 18 amino acids. The germline V gene has CDR1 MGHDK and CDR2 SYGVNS. J was trimmed by 5 bases and V by 6 bases; bases with no gene match: 20. CDR3 in DNA: TGTGCCAGCAGATCAGCCAGAGAAGCGGGAGATTTTCGGGAGACCCAGTACTTC. This translates into CASRSAREAGDFRETQYF.

V and J are TRBV27 and TRBJ2-3; D is perhaps TRBD1 (6 bases). The germline CDR1 and CDR2 sequences are MNHEY and SMNVEV (reference sequence). Trimming took 5 bases from V and 0 from J, leaving 15 bases between them. This CDR3 region has 16 residues. The CDR3 here is CASSPLDRTSTDTQYF. The DNA for the CDR3 is TGTGCCAGCAGTCCGCTGGACAGAACTAGCACAGATACGCAGTATTTT.

J is TRBJ2-1 and V is TRBV7-2, with TRBD2 identical over 11 bases. V gave up 2 bases and J gave up 9 bases; unmatched junction bases: 9. This CDR3 contains 16 residues. Germline V gene data show CDR1 as SGHTA and CDR2 as FQGNSA. CDR3 in amino acids: CASSLIGPSGRSEQFF. DNA for the CDR3: TGTGCCAGCAGCTTAATCGGGCCTAGCGGGAGGAGTGAGCAGTTCTTC. The full variable domain, with the rest looked up from reference TRBV7-2 and TRBJ2-1, is GAGVSQSPSNKVTEKGKDVELRCDPISGHTALYWYRQSLGQGLEFLIYFQGNSAPDKSGLPSDRFSAERTGGSVSTLTIQRTQQEDSAVYLCASSLIGPSGRSEQFFGPGTRLTVL.

J is TRBJ1-4 and V is TRBV2; 10 bases line up with TRBD1. There are 14 residues in the CDR3. From germline, CDR1 is SNHLY and CDR2 FYNNEI. V dropped 10 bases and J dropped 7; count of bases not matched to a gene: 9. CDR3 coding DNA: TGTGCCACCTCCCGCGACAGGGGGCGTGAAAAACTGTTTTTT. Amino acids: CATSRDRGREKLFF.

The chain combines TRBV18 with TRBJ1-1; D is possibly TRBD1 (5 bases). V was cut by 3 bases and J by 3 bases, with 8 bases left in between. Germline V CDR1 and CDR2: KGHSH, LQKENI. This CDR3 is 13 amino acids long. CDR3 nucleotides: TGTGCCAGCTCACCGAAAGGGGACACTGAAGCTTTCTTT. It translates to CASSPKGDTEAFF.

This clonotype appeared once. J is TRBJ1-2 and V is TRBV6-1; D gene unclear. The V gene lost 1 base and the J gene lost 2 bases, with 11 bases spanning the gap. This CDR3 has 15 amino acids. CDR1 is MNHNS and CDR2 is SASEGT in the germline V gene. This CDR3 is CASSEGDGPNYGYTF. CDR3 nucleotides: TGTGCCAGCAGTGAAGGGGATGGGCCGAACTATGGCTACACCTTC.

This clonotype appeared a few times. V usage is TRBV4-2 and J usage is TRBJ2-2; D perhaps matches TRBD1 (5 bases). The V end was cut by 0 bases, the J end by 2 bases, with 10 bases between. The CDR3 is 16 amino acids. Germline lookup yields CDR1 LGHNA and CDR2 YNFKEQ. The CDR3: CASSQETGPNTGELFF. CDR3 nucleotide sequence: TGTGCCAGCAGCCAAGAAACAGGTCCTAACACCGGGGAGCTGTTTTTT.

The rearrangement joins TRBV2 to TRBJ2-7; D possibly corresponds to TRBD1 (6 bases). Trimming cost V 7 bases and J 3 bases, with 13 bases left between them. CDR3 size: 13 residues. Germline lookup yields CDR1 SNHLY and CDR2 FYNNEI. The CDR3 loop is CASIPDSYYEQYF. The CDR3 nucleotides are TGTGCCAGCATCCCGGACAGCTACTACGAGCAGTACTTC.

The chain combines TRBV28 with TRBJ2-7, with D possibly being TRBD1 or TRBD2 (5 bases each). CDR3 size: 14 residues. From germline, CDR1 is MDHEN and CDR2 SYDVKM. The V gene lost 7 bases and the J gene lost 4 bases, with 17 bases spanning the gap. CDR3 loop: CASTRTGKGYEQYF. The CDR3 nucleotides read TGTGCCAGCACCCGGACGGGAAAGGGGTACGAGCAGTACTTC.

The chain joins TRBV4-1 to TRBJ1-5; D call uncertain. Trimming took off 2 bases at V and 3 bases at J, with 5 bases between the two ends. This CDR3 contains 13 residues. CDR1 MGHRA and CDR2 YSYEKL come from the germline V gene. The CDR3 protein is CASSQPFNQPQHF. The CDR3 bases are TGCGCCAGCAGCCAACCGTTCAATCAGCCCCAGCATTTT.

V usage is TRBV5-1 and J usage is TRBJ2-5; D might be TRBD1 (6 bases). The CDR3 loop spans 14 amino acids. Germline values: CDR1 SGHRS, CDR2 YFSETQ. Trimming pared 0 bases from V and 2 bases from J, leaving 8 bases between. The CDR3 region has the DNA TGCGCCAGCAGCTTGGCCGGGACACAAGAGACCCAGTACTTC. Its translation is CASSLAGTQETQYF.